This record covers a single TCR beta chain. What it binds is unknown. The source of the sample is a study of response to subunit inactivated influenza vaccine. Study-wide results and limits: T cells newly recruited by each seasonal influenza vaccination are few, the authors suggested.

The V and J ends lost 3 bases and 2 bases, in that order; junction bases with no gene match: 12. The germline CDR1 and CDR2 sequences are DFQATT and SNEGSKA (reference sequence). The CDR3 extends over 19 amino acids. TCRdb reanalysed the RT-PCR reads using MiXCR and keeps one entry per CDR3 protein. This sample has about 500,000 distinct CDR3 sequences, with around 13% found just once. This material consisted of PBMCs from blood, taken roughly 45 days after vaccination. The V and J genes are TRBV20-1 and TRBJ2-3, with 15 bases matching TRBD2. This receptor was obtained from a man aged 45-60 years who received an inactivated influenza vaccine. This CDR3 is CSASERTSGRAQVTDTQYF. Written as DNA, the CDR3 is TGCAGTGCTAGCGAAAGGACTAGCGGGAGGGCCCAGGTCACAGATACGCAGTATTTT.